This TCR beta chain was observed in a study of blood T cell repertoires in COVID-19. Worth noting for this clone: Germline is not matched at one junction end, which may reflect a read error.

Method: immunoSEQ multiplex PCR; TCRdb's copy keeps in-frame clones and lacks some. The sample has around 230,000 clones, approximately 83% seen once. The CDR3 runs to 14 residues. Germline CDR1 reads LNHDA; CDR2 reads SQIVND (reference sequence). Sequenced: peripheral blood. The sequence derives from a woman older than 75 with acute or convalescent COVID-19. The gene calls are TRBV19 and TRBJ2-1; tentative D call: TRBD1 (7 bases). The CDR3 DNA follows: TGTGCCACCCGCCAGGGGGGTGGGTCGGTGAGCAAACTCTTC. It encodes CATRQGGGSVSKLF.